The 12 T cell receptor beta chains reported below all come from one sample, sequenced in a study of shared clonotypes between healthy human individuals. Terminally differentiated effector memory CD45RA+ cells were left out of the naive CD8 fraction, which was CD45RO-negative and positively selected for CCR7. Generated by immunoSEQ multiplex PCR, the TCRdb table keeps only in-frame clones and is missing some. Of approximately 600,000 clones in the sample, about 95% were seen once. The sequenced sample was naive CD8+ T cells sorted from blood. The source of these receptors is a woman aged 25 to 39 in good health.

V and J are TRBV19 and TRBJ2-5; weak D call: TRBD2 (5 bases). With 6 bases removed from V and 4 bases from J, the gap between germline ends came to 12 bases. The CDR3 has 13 amino acids. Germline V gene lookup returns CDR1 LNHDA and CDR2 SQIVND (reference sequence). This chain's CDR3 is CASSTSGAETQYF. The CDR3 DNA sequence: TGTGCCAGTAGCACGAGCGGCGCAGAGACCCAGTACTTC.

The rearrangement uses TRBV1 and TRBJ2-5; TRBD1, the table's D call, lacks a check against the DNA. The J call is in doubt because the DNA end fits TRBJ2-7 better. TRBV1 represents a pseudogene. The CDR3 contains 17 residues. CDR3 DNA: TGCACCAGCAGCCAGAGCTTGGACAGGGGTGTCGGCTACGAGCAGTACTTC. Translated, it gives CTSSQSLDRGVGYEQYF.

The rearrangement links TRBV10-3 to TRBJ2-3; possible D gene TRBD1, 6 bases. The CDR3 is 15 amino acids. CDR1 ENHRY and CDR2 SYGVKD come from the germline V gene. The germline V and J ends were trimmed by 6 bases and 0 bases, with 13 bases remaining between them. The CDR3 DNA follows: TGTGCCATCAGAGCCGGGACATCTAGCACAGATACGCAGTATTTT. Its protein product is CAIRAGTSSTDTQYF.

This clone appeared a single time. This sequence joins TRBV2 and TRBJ2-7; 14 bases line up with TRBD2. The V segment lost 6 bases and the J segment 4 bases; nucleotides outside the gene matches: 2. Looked up from germline, CDR1 is SNHLY and CDR2 is FYNNEI. The CDR3 has 14 residues. DNA of the CDR3: TGTGCCAGCAGGGGACTAGCGGGAGTATACGAGCAGTACTTC. It encodes CASRGLAGVYEQYF. The full variable domain, completed using reference TRBV2 and TRBJ2-7, is EPEVTQTPSHQVTQMGQEVILRCVPISNHLYFYWYRQILGQKVEFLVSFYNNEISEKSEIFDDQFSVERPDGSNFTLKIRSTKLEDSAMYFCASRGLAGVYEQYFGPGTRLTVT.

The chain combines TRBV2 with TRBJ2-1; 9 bases line up with TRBD2. V was pared by 4 bases and J by 8 bases, with 21 bases of the junction left unmatched. CDR1 and CDR2 (germline): SNHLY, FYNNEI. The CDR3 spans 19 residues. The CDR3 is CASSVSVASGDKGGDEQFF. DNA for the CDR3: TGTGCCAGCAGTGTCAGCGTGGCTAGCGGGGACAAGGGGGGCGATGAGCAGTTCTTC.

V usage is TRBV27 and J usage is TRBJ1-6; tentative D call: TRBD1 (5 bases). Germline assignment: CDR1 MNHEY and CDR2 SMNVEV (reference sequence). Trimming shortened V by 5 bases and J by 10 bases, and 12 bases separated the two germline ends. The CDR3 length is 13 residues. CDR3 sequence (DNA): TGTGCCAGCAGTGGCAGGCACAGGTCACCCCTCCACTTT. As protein: CASSGRHRSPLHF.

V is TRBV2 and J is TRBJ2-3, with 7 bases lining up with TRBD2. The CDR3 length is 18 residues. The junction had 17 bases not matched to a gene; V was cut back by 6 bases and J by 2 bases. Germline-derived CDR1 and CDR2 are SNHLY and FYNNEI. The DNA of the CDR3 is TGTGCCAGCAGGGTCAGCGGGGACTCGGTTTGGGACACAGATACGCAGTATTTT. It specifies CASRVSGDSVWDTDTQYF.

The V gene is TRBV9, the J gene TRBJ2-7; 12 bases agree with TRBD2. Germline trimming cut 3 bases from V and 6 bases from J; bases unmatched to any gene: 13. CDR3 length equals 17 residues. Germline V gene lookup returns CDR1 SGDLS and CDR2 YYNGEE. The DNA of the CDR3 is TGTGCCAGCAGCGAGACTAGCGGGAGTGTGGCCTCGTCCGAGCAGTACTTC. It encodes CASSETSGSVASSEQYF.

The J gene is TRBJ2-5, the V gene TRBV28; maybe TRBD1 (8 bases). V lost 5 bases and J 0 bases, leaving 19 bases between the germline ends. The CDR3 covers 17 residues. The germline V gene encodes CDR1 MDHEN and CDR2 SYDVKM. The CDR3 reads CASSLPTGGENQETQYF. The CDR3 DNA is TGTGCCAGCAGTCTTCCAACAGGGGGGGAAAACCAAGAGACCCAGTACTTC.

This clone was seen only once. The gene calls are TRBV27 and TRBJ1-5; D is possibly TRBD1 (5 bases). Per the germline V gene, CDR1 is MNHEY and CDR2 is SMNVEV (reference sequence). Trimming stripped 0 bases from V and 6 bases from J, with 21 bases between. The CDR3 length is 18 residues. The CDR3 region is CASSLSMGVGIFSQPQHF. The CDR3 DNA reads as TGTGCCAGCAGTTTATCGATGGGGGTGGGGATCTTCTCTCAGCCCCAGCATTTT.

The rearrangement links TRBV16 to TRBJ2-2, with TRBD1 identical over 10 bases. Germline V CDR1 and CDR2: KGHSY, FQNENV. The CDR3 extends over 16 amino acids. V lost 3 bases and J lost 5; bases outside the gene matches: 6. The CDR3 sequence is CASSHRDRGFTGELFF. In DNA form, the CDR3 reads TGTGCCAGCAGCCACCGGGACAGGGGTTTTACCGGGGAGCTGTTTTTT.

The rearrangement links TRBV7-9 to TRBJ2-1, with no clear D. V dropped 5 bases and J dropped 0 bases, with 14 bases sitting between them. Germline CDR1 reads SEHNR; CDR2 reads FQNEAQ (reference sequence). This CDR3 has 16 amino acids. As DNA, the CDR3 is TGTGCCAGCAGCGACGGCCCCTGGAGCTCCTACAATGAGCAGTTCTTC. This encodes CASSDGPWSSYNEQFF.